One sample yielded the 2 T cell receptor beta chains listed below, sequenced in a study of blood T cell repertoires in COVID-19. Using immunoSEQ multiplex PCR, the repertoire was profiled, and TCRdb retains in-frame clones only, with some absent. The sample carries over 130,000 clones, approximately 88% recorded once. Sequenced material: peripheral blood. Every receptor here comes from a human donor in a cohort sampled during active COVID-19.

The chain employs TRBV5-5 and TRBJ1-1; 7 bases match TRBD1. J lost 2 bases, V lost 4 bases, and 8 bases had no gene match. The CDR3 has 15 residues. Germline V gene data show CDR1 as SGHKS and CDR2 as YYEKEE (reference sequence). The CDR3: CASSQGGGINTEAFF. The DNA for the CDR3 is TGTGCCAGCAGCCAGGGGGGCGGAATAAACACTGAAGCTTTCTTT.

This chain joins TRBV3-1 (or the pseudogene TRBV3-2) and TRBJ1-3, with D possibly matching TRBD1 (5 bases). The CDR3 length is 17 residues. The V and J ends lost 5 bases and 1 base respectively, with 18 bases between them. Germline V gene sequence: CDR1 LGHDT, CDR2 YNNKEL (reference sequence). The CDR3 reads CASSGTTGPRSGNTIYF. The CDR3 DNA sequence: TGTGCCAGCAGCGGGACTACGGGGCCTCGTTCTGGAAACACCATATATTTT.